This T cell receptor beta chain came from a study of T cell clones after liver transplantation (dated by TCRdb to about 2019). Notes on the research overall: ITN030ST, the source of the samples, was a randomized trial that attempted immunosuppression withdrawal within 2 years of liver transplantation. Donor-reactive T cell clones were identified by TCRbeta sequencing after a pre-transplant mixed lymphocyte reaction and then tracked in post-transplant blood. As an antigen-independent comparator for donor-reactive sequences, third party-reactive TCRbeta sequences were also identified from pre-transplant MLRs. Of the eight recipients, a few were HCV-positive, while the remaining recipients had been transplanted for non-autoimmune, non-viral indications. No induction therapy was given to the subjects, and standard immunosuppression was administered until randomization at 12-24 months post-transplant. Tolerance was defined as complete withdrawal of immunosuppression for at least one year without a rise in liver enzymes beyond twice the upper limit of normal. Blood samples were collected pre-transplant, pre-randomization before withdrawal, and post-randomization after either full withdrawal or failed withdrawal. The studied cohort comprised 8 liver transplant recipients, 3 classified as tolerant and 5 as non-tolerant.

Using immunoSEQ, frozen genomic DNA was subjected to high-throughput TCRbeta CDR3 sequencing, a process that included PCR amplification, mapping, bias correction and internal controls. Processing in the source paper ran as follows. Productive rearrangements were kept, and unique TCRbeta sequences were defined by CDR3 nucleotide sequence plus V and J gene. Donor-reactive sequences required at least 5-fold expansion in CFSE-low cells versus unstimulated pre-transplant cells and at least 0.01% frequency. Per-subject minimum frequency thresholds, based on the lowest-template unstimulated sample, ensured at least 90% detection power. Jensen-Shannon divergence between the top 1000 TCRbeta sequences post- versus pre-transplant served as the measure of repertoire turnover. Two-sided Fisher's exact tests were used to test for changes in the detection of donor-reactive sequences. This is the immuneACCESS table as TCRdb keeps it, with only in-frame sequences that have V and J called. A part of the clones is gone; compared with another copy, unresolved V genes explain less than half, and the rest is unexplained. V, J and clone size were drawn from that table, and D and trimming were deduced from the DNA. The sample contains some 23,000 clones, approximately 71% of them found a single time. Approximately 3% of the sample goes to the ten largest clones.

The sample's time point label, decoded: pre-transplant. Thawed unstimulated PBMCs were stained for CD3, CD4 and CD8 and FACS-sorted into CD3+CD4+ and CD3+CD8+ populations. Randomization to immunosuppression withdrawal applied to every one of the 8 studied subjects. The Qiagen DNeasy Blood and Tissue Kit was used for genomic DNA isolation. With respect to this clone: No antigen is known for it. No quality values exist for individual bases; no much larger clone is one base distant.

Taken from cysteine to phenylalanine, the CDR3 has 13 residues. The entry retains the CDR3 DNA only, 39 bases that are in frame from base 1. The germline V gene yields SGHRS for CDR1 and YFSETQ for CDR2. The germline V end is reduced by 3 bases and the J end by 7 bases; junction bases left unmatched: 7. Points the paper makes about the study in general: Because of small, heterogeneous patient numbers and non-standardized post-transplant time points, the conclusions were only preliminary. In a couple of subjects, low numbers of available donor cells limited the measurable donor-reactive repertoire. A greater decline was seen for donor-reactive sequences than for third party-reactive sequences, suggesting partial antigen-specific deletion unrelated to withdrawal success. In 5 of 8 subjects, circulating donor-reactive CD4 TCRbeta sequences decreased significantly after transplant, regardless of tolerance or HCV status. When repertoire turnover was accounted for, significantly reduced detection of donor-reactive sequences was found in 7 of 8 subjects for CD4 and in 8 of 8 subjects for CD8. Because no allograft tissue specimens were available, donor-reactive T cells may have migrated into the graft instead of being deleted.

Material: CD4+ T cells from blood, obtained before liver transplant. The rearrangement joined TRBV5-1 to TRBJ2-7, with 7 bases aligning to TRBD1. The TCR originated in a human donor who received a liver transplant. The nucleotides read TGCGCCAGCAGCTGGGACAGAAGTATTGAGCAGTACTTC. Translated, this is CASSWDRSIEQYF. The full variable domain, with segments outside the CDR3 supplied by the reference TRBV5-1 and TRBJ2-7 proteins, appears as KAGVTQTPRYLIKTRGQQVTLSCSPISGHRSVSWYQQTPGQGLQFLFEYFSETQRNKGNFPGRFSGRQFSNSRSEMNVSTLELGDSALYLCASSWDRSIEQYFGPGTRLTVT.